A single sample is the source of the 11 T cell receptor beta chains below, sequenced in a study of blood T cells in healthy people across ages. For the second PCR, which ran for 7 to 11 cycles, a sample-barcoded 5' primer and a J-beta primer mix were used. TCRdb reprocessed the 5' RACE reads via MiXCR and lists one record per CDR3 protein. The sample yields hundreds of thousands of distinct CDR3 sequences, around 36% seen once. What was sequenced was blood. All receptors come from a man aged 18 to 29 in good health.

This sequence joins TRBV6-6 and TRBJ1-6; D gene ambiguous. Germline V gene lookup returns CDR1 MNHNY and CDR2 SVGAGI (reference sequence). CDR3 length: 11 residues. For the CDR3, the DNA is TGTGTCGGCGCTGGTGGTTCACCCCTCCACTTT. Its translation: CVGAGGSPLHF.

The chain is built from TRBV20-1 and TRBJ2-2; perhaps D is TRBD1 or TRBD2 (6 bases each). V was shortened by 4 bases and J by 0 bases, with 9 bases between the two germline ends. This CDR3 contains 14 residues. Germline CDR1 is DFQATT and CDR2 is SNEGSKA (reference sequence). CDR3 sequence reads: CSATGAPNTGELFF. For the CDR3, the DNA is TGCAGTGCTACGGGGGCTCCGAACACCGGGGAGCTGTTTTTT.

The chain joins TRBV12-5 to TRBJ1-1; 7 bases fit TRBD1. V shed 2 bases and J 8 bases; nucleotides not matched to a gene: 8. CDR3 length equals 14 residues. Germline CDR1 reads LGHNT; CDR2 reads FRNRAP. CDR3 DNA sequence: TGTGCTAGTGGTTTGCCCCCGACAGGGTCCGAAGCTTTCTTT. This sequence encodes CASGLPPTGSEAFF.

The rearrangement uses TRBV7-2 and TRBJ1-4; D uncertain. The CDR3 runs to 15 residues. Trimming stripped 5 bases from V and 1 base from J, with 11 bases between. The germline gives CDR1 SGHTA, CDR2 FQGNSA. CDR3 loop: CASSRPTETNEKLFF. As DNA, the CDR3 is TGTGCCAGCAGCCGGCCCACCGAAACTAATGAAAAACTGTTTTTT.

This chain's CDR3 is CASKGTTSTHEQYF. The CDR3 nucleotides read TGCGCCAGCAAGGGGACAACATCTACCCACGAGCAGTACTTC. The chain joins TRBV5-1 to TRBJ2-7, with D perhaps matching TRBD1 (6 bases). Germline V gives CDR1 SGHRS, CDR2 YFSETQ. This CDR3 spans 14 amino acids. Trimming left V 6 bases short and J 5 bases short, with 18 bases between.

V gene TRBV18 combines with J gene TRBJ2-5; no firm D call. The CDR3 contains 15 residues. Germline V CDR1 and CDR2: KGHSH, LQKENI. Trimming shortened V by 2 bases and J by 1 base, and 11 bases separated the two germline ends. The CDR3 bases are TGTGCCAGCTCACCAAACGTTGCGTCCCAAGAGACCCAGTACTTC. Encoded protein: CASSPNVASQETQYF.

The gene calls are TRBV6-5 and TRBJ2-4; D gene unclear. TRBJ2-7 matches the DNA end more closely, so the J call is doubtful. This CDR3 comprises 11 residues. Germline CDR1 MNHEY, CDR2 SVGAGI. The CDR3: CASGPSGEQYF. CDR3 DNA: TGTGCCAGCGGGCCCTCAGGCGAGCAGTACTTC.

The genes are TRBV12-3 or TRBV12-4 and TRBJ1-2, with a weak D call TRBD1 (5 bases). V was pared by 7 bases and J by 4 bases, with 13 bases between. The CDR3 runs 13 residues. The CDR3 region is CASTSGTVYGYTF. The CDR3 nucleotides are TGTGCCAGCACTTCCGGGACGGTCTATGGCTACACCTTC.

The V and J genes are TRBV9 and TRBJ1-2; 10 nucleotides align to TRBD1. CDR1 is SGDLS and CDR2 is YYNGEE in the germline V gene. The V segment lost 3 bases and the J segment 6 bases; nucleotides outside the gene matches: 11. This CDR3 is 16 amino acids long. CDR3 bases: TGTGCCAGCAGCGATGTCTCGGGACAGGGGTGGAATGGCTACACCTTC. This sequence encodes CASSDVSGQGWNGYTF. Complete variable domain (other parts from reference TRBV9 and TRBJ1-2): DSGVTQTPKHLITATGQRVTLRCSPRSGDLSVYWYQQSLDQGLQFLIQYYNGEERAKGNILERFSAQQFPDLHSELNLSSLELGDSALYFCASSDVSGQGWNGYTFGSGTRLTVV.

Worth noting for this clonotype: One junction end does not reproduce the germline sequence, and a read error may be involved. V and J are TRBV7-2 and TRBJ2-1; a possible D gene is TRBD1 (5 bases). CDR3 size: 15 residues. Looked up from germline, CDR1 is SGHTA and CDR2 is FQGNSA. The CDR3 DNA reads as TGTGCCAGCAGCCGTTCCAGGGTGGGCTACAATGAGCTGTTCTTC. As protein: CASSRSRVGYNELFF.

This clonotype was detected only a few times. The chain employs TRBV4-3 and TRBJ2-1; a weak D match, TRBD2 (5 bases). The CDR3 is 15 amino acids. The germline V and J ends were trimmed by 1 base and 4 bases, with 11 bases remaining between them. Germline CDR1 is LGHNA and CDR2 is YSLEER. The CDR3 bases are TGCGCCAGCAGCCAAGGGGGTAGCGTATACAATGAGCAGTTCTTC. This translates into CASSQGGSVYNEQFF.